Shown below are 16 T cell receptor beta chains from a single sample sequenced in a study of Ad26.COV2.S vaccination and SARS-CoV-2 variants. Described treatment: roughly 19 received Ad26.COV2.S at low or high dose, single or two shots; several received placebo; per-sample allocation not given. Sample collection was performed on day 63 after the first vaccine or placebo injection. Libraries were prepared by immunoSEQ multiplex PCR; TCRdb keeps only in-frame clonotypes and omits some of them. This sample has 400,000 to 500,000 clones, with 88% found just once. Sequencing was performed on peripheral blood, taken in a trial of Ad26.COV2.S vaccine versus placebo. The receptors were sampled from a person between 18 and 60 years old who received the Ad26.COV2.S COVID-19 vaccine or a placebo.

V and J are TRBV7-2 and TRBJ2-7; 12 nucleotides align to TRBD2. In germline, CDR1 is SGHTA, CDR2 FQGNSA. This CDR3 comprises 17 residues. Trimming at V came to 5 bases and at J to 0 bases, leaving 8 bases not matched to a gene. This CDR3 is CASSVSGLAGSSYEQYF. DNA for the CDR3: TGTGCCAGCAGCGTTAGCGGACTAGCGGGGAGCTCCTACGAGCAGTACTTC.

This rearrangement joins TRBV20-1 to TRBJ2-7; the match to TRBD1 covers 8 bases. Germline CDR1 is DFQATT and CDR2 is SNEGSKA (reference sequence). This CDR3 is built from 11 residues. Trimming took 6 bases from V and 6 from J; bases not matched to a gene: 4. The CDR3 sequence: CSAWTGSEQYF. Written as DNA, the CDR3 is TGCAGTGCGTGGACAGGGAGCGAGCAGTACTTC.

V is TRBV7-3 and J is TRBJ2-2; no clear D gene. The CDR3 has 14 residues. Per the germline V gene, CDR1 is SGHTA and CDR2 is FQGTGA. Trimming cost V 1 base and J 2 bases, with 5 bases left between them. The CDR3 DNA reads as TGTGCCAGCAGCTTAAACGGAAACACCGGGGAGCTGTTTTTT. Protein: CASSLNGNTGELFF. The full variable domain, in which reference TRBV7-3 and TRBJ2-2 provide the parts outside the CDR3, is GAGVSQTPSNKVTEKGKYVELRCDPISGHTALYWYRQSLGQGPEFLIYFQGTGAADDSGLPNDRFFAVRPEGSVSTLKIQRTERGDSAVYLCASSLNGNTGELFFGEGSRLTVL.

The rearrangement joins TRBV5-6 to TRBJ2-1; D is possibly TRBD2 (5 bases). The germline V and J ends were trimmed by 1 base and 8 bases, with 7 bases remaining between them. The CDR3 totals 12 residues. The germline CDR1 and CDR2 sequences are SGHDT and YYEEEE. The DNA of the CDR3 is TGTGCCAGCAGCTTGTCGGGATATGAGCAGTTCTTC. As protein: CASSLSGYEQFF.

This clone has just a few counts. The rearrangement uses TRBV27 and TRBJ1-2; the D gene is possibly TRBD1 (6 bases). Trimming cost V 6 bases and J 8 bases, with 13 bases left between them. Germline V gives CDR1 MNHEY, CDR2 SMNVEV (reference sequence). CDR3 length: 12 amino acids. CDR3 residues: CASRVGARGYTF. The CDR3 DNA reads TGTGCCAGCAGGGTGGGGGCGCGGGGCTACACCTTC.

The chain links TRBV5-4 to TRBJ2-3, with D unclear. This CDR3 has 12 residues. V dropped 3 bases and J dropped 2 bases, with 4 bases sitting between them. CDR1 SGHNT and CDR2 YYREEE come from the germline V gene (reference sequence). The chain's CDR3 is CASSSVTDTQYF. CDR3 nucleotides: TGTGCCAGCAGCTCTGTCACAGATACGCAGTATTTT.

J is TRBJ1-5 and V is TRBV5-5; 9 nucleotides align to TRBD1. This CDR3 spans 16 amino acids. V lost 0 bases to trimming and J lost 5 bases; unmatched junction nucleotides: 6. Germline values: CDR1 SGHKS, CDR2 YYEKEE (reference sequence). The CDR3 sequence is CASSLADRGRDQPQHF. DNA of the CDR3: TGTGCCAGCAGCTTGGCGGACAGGGGCAGGGATCAGCCCCAGCATTTT.

V gene TRBV19 combines with J gene TRBJ1-2; 7 bases line up with TRBD1. In germline, CDR1 is LNHDA, CDR2 SQIVND (reference sequence). The CDR3 consists of 16 residues. Trimming removed 5 bases from V and 1 base from J; junction bases left unmatched: 10. The CDR3 nucleotides are TGTGCCAGTAGTTGGCGTGGGACAGCCTTTAACTATGGCTACACCTTC. As protein: CASSWRGTAFNYGYTF.

This chain links TRBV28 with TRBJ2-3; no reliable D call. Trimming stripped 5 bases from V and 8 bases from J, with 11 bases between. This CDR3 is built from 12 residues. Germline V gene sequence: CDR1 MDHEN, CDR2 SYDVKM. The CDR3 bases are TGTGCCAGCAGTCTTCGGATGGTTACGCAGTATTTT. It is translated as CASSLRMVTQYF.

The CDR3 sequence is CASSVEGAPTEAFF. The CDR3 DNA follows: TGTGCCAGCAGCGTAGAAGGGGCGCCCACTGAAGCTTTCTTT. The V call is TRBV9, the J call TRBJ1-1, with TRBD1 as a possible D gene (5 bases). Trimming removed 0 bases from V and 4 bases from J, with 10 bases in between. From germline, CDR1 is SGDLS and CDR2 YYNGEE. This CDR3 contains 14 residues.

The V gene is TRBV5-5, the J gene TRBJ1-6; weak D call: TRBD1 (6 bases). CDR3 length equals 14 residues. V lost 4 bases and J 6 bases, leaving 11 bases between the germline ends. The germline CDR1 and CDR2 sequences are SGHKS and YYEKEE (reference sequence). CDR3 loop: CASSRQVPNSPLHF. The CDR3 DNA follows: TGTGCCAGCAGCCGACAGGTGCCTAATTCACCCCTCCACTTT.

A note on this clone: The junction shows a germline mismatch at one end, possibly a read error. The chain's CDR3 is CASRLGGAFDEQYF. The CDR3 coding sequence is TGTGCCAGCAGGTTAGGGGGCGCCTTTGACGAGCAGTACTTC. The genes are TRBV11-2 and TRBJ2-7; 7 bases align to TRBD1. Germline V gene sequence: CDR1 SGHAT, CDR2 FQNNGV. The CDR3 contains 14 residues.

V is TRBV9 and J is TRBJ2-3, with 12 nucleotides matching TRBD2. The CDR3 runs 17 residues. V was pared by 3 bases and J by 2 bases, with 7 bases of the junction left unmatched. Germline V gene sequence: CDR1 SGDLS, CDR2 YYNGEE. The CDR3 DNA follows: TGTGCCAGCAGCGATCTGACTAGCGGGGGAGACACAGATACGCAGTATTTT. Protein sequence: CASSDLTSGGDTDTQYF.

V and J are TRBV9 and TRBJ1-3, with 9 bases identical to TRBD1. The CDR3 is made up of 17 amino acids. After removal of 1 base from V and 6 bases from J, the junction contained 11 bases not matched to a gene. Germline V gene lookup returns CDR1 SGDLS and CDR2 YYNGEE. The CDR3 spells CASSVHAGTGLSNTIYF. The CDR3 nucleotides read TGTGCCAGCAGCGTACACGCCGGGACAGGGTTATCAAACACCATATATTTT.

The CDR3 sequence: CASSLAGGAYEQYF. DNA for the CDR3: TGTGCCAGCAGTCTTGCGGGGGGTGCCTACGAGCAGTACTTC. This chain joins TRBV7-2 and TRBJ2-7, with 8 bases identical to TRBD2. J gave up 2 bases and V 6 bases, and 6 bases lay outside the gene matches. Germline assignment: CDR1 SGHTA and CDR2 FQGNSA. CDR3 length: 14 residues.

This clone was counted between two and nine times. The rearrangement links TRBV6-6 to TRBJ1-4; the match to TRBD1 covers 9 bases. V lost 7 bases, J lost 5 bases, and 8 bases stayed unmatched. Per germline, CDR1 MNHNY and CDR2 SVGAGI (reference sequence). CDR3 length: 15 amino acids. The CDR3 DNA follows: TGTGCCAGCACCCCTGGGACAGGGCTCAATGAAAAACTGTTTTTT. Amino acid sequence: CASTPGTGLNEKLFF.